This T cell receptor beta chain was identified in a study of post-analysis software for immune sequencing data (dated by TCRdb to between 2015 and 2017). About the study as a whole: Recorded disease courses included relapsing-remitting, secondary progressive and progressive-relapsing multiple sclerosis, with some patients lacking subtype annotation. The patient repertoires were compared against approximately ten previously published healthy control repertoires obtained from donors aged roughly 6 to 26 years. A subset of samples was prepared in parallel using single-end sample barcoding, then pooled and co-amplified after Illumina adapter ligation. The paper's findings and limits, for the study overall: Normalized Chao1 diversity was significantly lower in multiple sclerosis patients than controls, suggesting substantial peripheral T-cell clonal expansion. The multiple sclerosis patient group was slightly younger than the control group. Direct clustering with F measure showed strong co-clustering of samples prepared in the same batch, prompting a batch-effect correction. Significantly higher frequencies in patients than in controls were found for roughly five TRBV segments, including TRBV5-6, TRBV5-1 and TRBV20-1.

TCR beta repertoires were profiled from peripheral blood of some 13 young patients with multiple sclerosis to demonstrate the VDJtools post-analysis software. The patients with multiple sclerosis were children and adolescents between roughly 6 and 15 years of age. The library was obtained by PCR. The listed sequencing device is Illumina HiSeq 2500. Unique molecular identifiers were incorporated into TCR beta cDNA libraries to reduce PCR and sequencing biases. Every 1 to 10 million input T cells yielded around 500,000 cDNA molecules, meaning each molecule approximated one T cell. The patient libraries were prepared and sequenced with the same protocol used for the earlier healthy control dataset. Within a given batch, samples were prepared together, multiplexed and sequenced on the same HiSeq lane. The study's own analysis went as follows. Raw barcoded reads were processed with MIGEC, discarding single-read molecular identifier groups before consensus assembly and CDR3 extraction. Clonotype tables were post-analysed with VDJtools, normalizing diversity by down-sampling all datasets to the smallest sample size. In repertoire overlap clustering, CDR3 amino acid sequences, but not nucleotide sequences, were matched to correct batch-related cross-sample contamination. Through fastp at Q25 and MiXCR, TCRdb rebuilt clones from the public reads, retaining in-frame beta chains. Entries are consolidated by CDR3 protein sequence, retaining the most common genes and DNA. The V and J calls come from TCRdb's annotation, not from the publication. For this sample the table gives about 620,000 distinct CDR3 sequences, of which 44% were detected only once. Over 1.5% of the sample belongs to the ten largest clones.

Taken from cysteine to phenylalanine, the CDR3 has 15 residues. The entry retains the CDR3 DNA only, 45 bases that are in frame from base 1. Between the V and J ends, shortened by 5 bases and 2 bases respectively, the junction contains 12 bases. Sequences SGHTA (CDR1) and FQGNSA (CDR2) are obtained from the germline V gene. Comments on this clonotype: It lacks a known antigen. Per-base qualities were not stored, and no clone one base away is much larger.

The sample taken for sequencing was blood. This TCR was sampled from a girl aged 5-17 years with multiple sclerosis. The chain is encoded by TRBV7-2 joined to TRBJ2-2; the D gene is possibly TRBD1, with 6 bases matching. The DNA is as follows: TGTGCCAGCAGCACTGGACAGTTAAACACCGGGGAGCTGTTTTTT. The translation is CASSTGQLNTGELFF. Joined to the reference TRBV7-2 and TRBJ2-2 proteins, this CDR3 gives the full variable domain: GAGVSQSPSNKVTEKGKDVELRCDPISGHTALYWYRQSLGQGLEFLIYFQGNSAPDKSGLPSDRFSAERTGGSVSTLTIQRTQQEDSAVYLCASSTGQLNTGELFFGEGSRLTVL.